This entry features one T cell receptor (beta chain) sequence. The CDR3 runs to 16 residues. The V gene end was trimmed by 7 bases and the J gene end by 8 bases; junction bases not matched to a gene: 14. Germline V CDR1 and CDR2: SNHLY, FYNNEI. Under the authors' procedure: Amplifying reference gene primers gave estimates of nucleated cell counts. Method: immunoSEQ multiplex PCR; TCRdb's copy keeps in-frame clones and lacks some. The V and J calls and clone size come from that table; D and trimming were worked out from the DNA. The sample yields over 55,000 clones, approximately 77% seen once. This sample is drawn from a study of blood T cell repertoires in COVID-19. Study-level information: Researchers got acute and convalescent COVID-19 samples from the United States, Italy and Spain. PBMCs, B-cell-depleted T cells, or T cells were the source of the cDNA or gDNA that made up the material.

The rearrangement links TRBV2 to TRBJ1-6, with TRBD1 matching 7 bases. Sequencing was done on a sample of peripheral blood. This clonotype was obtained from a human donor in a cohort sampled during active COVID-19. CDR3 sequence: CASKVGLQGSYSPLHF. CDR3 nucleotide sequence: TGTGCCAGCAAGGTGGGGTTACAGGGGAGCTATTCACCCCTCCACTTT.